Sequencing of this TCR beta chain was carried out in a study of blood T cell repertoires in COVID-19. Clones were read by immunoSEQ multiplex PCR, and TCRdb kept only the in-frame ones, dropping some. The data contain some 43,000 clones, 81% of them singletons. This clone was recorded only once. Trimming left V 8 bases short and J 7 bases short, with 12 bases between. Germline assignment: CDR1 SNHLY and CDR2 FYNNEI. The CDR3 loop spans 13 amino acids. The gene calls are TRBV2 and TRBJ1-6; no clear D gene. This clonotype was sampled from a middle-aged man with active or convalescent COVID-19. The source material was peripheral blood. Here the CDR3 DNA reads TGTGCCAGCCCCGGGTCGATGAATTCACCCCTCCACTTT. Protein sequence: CASPGSMNSPLHF.